The rows below give T cell receptor beta chains drawn from one sample of a study of OX40 agonist ivuxolimab in advanced cancers. The method was immunoSEQ multiplex PCR; TCRdb's version includes in-frame clones alone and lacks a portion of them. This sample has roughly 72,000 clones; 81% occur once, and the top ten carry about 5%. The sequencing used CD4+ or CD8+ T cells sorted from blood, collected in a trial of the OX40 agonist ivuxolimab. These receptors came from an adult with an advanced solid tumor such as melanoma, head and neck, liver or kidney cancer. The CDR3 runs from the conserved cysteine through the conserved F or W. The order of the fields is CDR3 DNA, CDR3 protein, D gene, clone size, J gene, V gene. A D gene is named only where the DNA matches it firmly. The size of a clone is reported for some rows only, either as once, few or many, or as a class for expanded clones.

TGTGCCAGCTCACCATCCTCGGCTGGAAACACCATATATTTT,CASSPSSAGNTIYF,.,few,TRBJ1-3,TRBV18
TGTGCCATCAGTGAGTTACCGGGGAACACTGAAGCTTTCTTT,CAISELPGNTEAFF,.,.,TRBJ1-1,TRBV10-3
TGTGCCAGTAGTGTAGGACAGGCGAACACCGGGGAGCTGTTTTTT,CASSVGQANTGELFF,TRBD1,.,TRBJ2-2,TRBV19
TGTGCCAGTTGCTGGCGGGAACTCACCGGGGAGCTGTTTTTT,CASCWRELTGELFF,.,.,TRBJ2-2,TRBV19
TGTGCCAGCAGCTCAGGGACTAGCGGGGCTCAGTATTTT,CASSSGTSGAQYF,TRBD2,.,TRBJ2-3,TRBV11-3
TGTGCCAGCAGAGCCGGGACATCCGACAATGAGCAGTTCTTC,CASRAGTSDNEQFF,.,.,TRBJ2-1,TRBV6-1
TGTGCCAGCAGTGTTATACTAGCGGGAATCTACAATGAGCAGTTCTTC,CASSVILAGIYNEQFF,TRBD2,.,TRBJ2-1,TRBV2
TGTGCCAGCAGCCAAGTGCCCGGGGAGCTGTTTTTT,CASSQVPGELFF,.,.,TRBJ2-2,TRBV5-4
TGTGCCAGCAGCTCTGTTAGCGGCATTTCGTCCTACGAGCAGTACTTC,CASSSVSGISSYEQYF,.,.,TRBJ2-7,TRBV5-6
TGTGCCAGCAGCTTAATACAGGGGGCCGCTTCTAGCACAGATACGCAGTATTTT,CASSLIQGAASSTDTQYF,TRBD1,.,TRBJ2-3,TRBV7-8
TGTGCCAGCAGCTTGGGGAATGTGCCGGGACTAGCGGCCCAAGAGACCCAGTACTTC,CASSLGNVPGLAAQETQYF,TRBD2,.,TRBJ2-5,TRBV5-5
TGCAGTGCTATCACAGATACGCAGTATTTT,CSAITDTQYF,.,.,TRBJ2-3,TRBV20-1
TGTGCCAGCAGTTTATTCCCGAGCTCATACGAGCAGTACTTC,CASSLFPSSYEQYF,.,.,TRBJ2-7,TRBV6-5
TGTGCCAGCAGTGGGGCGGGAGGGGGTAAGGGTGGCTACACCTTC,CASSGAGGGKGGYTF,.,.,TRBJ1-2,TRBV2
TGCGCCAGCAGCCAAGTTTGGGTGGGGACTGAAGCTTTCTTT,CASSQVWVGTEAFF,.,once,TRBJ1-1,TRBV4-3
TGTGCCAGCAGCCGGACTGCAATCGGTTACGAGCAGTACTTC,CASSRTAIGYEQYF,.,.,TRBJ2-7,TRBV7-2
TGTGCCAGCAGCCAAGCCCCCGCGAACACCGGGGAGCTGTTTTTT,CASSQAPANTGELFF,.,few,TRBJ2-2,TRBV7-6
TGTGCCAGCAGTGACAGCCCGTCTGTATCCCAGCATTTT,CASSDSPSVSQHF,.,.,TRBJ1-5,TRBV27
TGTGCCAGCAGCTTAACGCCAGGGGTCGGCTACACCTTC,CASSLTPGVGYTF,.,many,TRBJ1-2,TRBV7-3
TGCGCCAGCAGCTTGGATGGGCCGGGCGCCGGGAACACTGAAGCTTTCTTT,CASSLDGPGAGNTEAFF,.,once,TRBJ1-1,TRBV5-1
TGTGCCAGCTCACCACCGGCTGGACAAATCTATGGCTACACCTTC,CASSPPAGQIYGYTF,.,few,TRBJ1-2,TRBV18
TGTGCCAGCAGCATGGGACAGGGGGCGTCTGGAAACACCATATATTTT,CASSMGQGASGNTIYF,TRBD1,.,TRBJ1-3,TRBV5-4
TGTGCCAGCAGCTTAGGGTCAGCGGGGGGGCCGGAGACCCAGTACTTC,CASSLGSAGGPETQYF,TRBD2,.,TRBJ2-5,TRBV7-3
.,CARSVNNVVGQGIWEFF,.,.,TRBJ2-1,TRBV7-5
TGTGCCAGCAGAGTAAGCCAGGAGAACTATGGCTACACCTTC,CASRVSQENYGYTF,.,.,TRBJ1-2,TRBV28
TGTGCCAGCAGCTCACAGGGAGGATGGAACACTGAAGCTTTCTTT,CASSSQGGWNTEAFF,.,.,TRBJ1-1,TRBV7-9
TGTGCCAGCAAGTACCAAGAGACCCAGTACTTC,CASKYQETQYF,.,few,TRBJ2-5,TRBV2
TGTGCCAGCAGCGTACGGGTGGAGAATGAGCAGTTCTTC,CASSVRVENEQFF,.,.,TRBJ2-1,TRBV9
TGCGCCAGCAGCTTGGCCGTCGCATACGAGCAGTACTTC,CASSLAVAYEQYF,.,.,TRBJ2-7,TRBV5-1
TGTGCCAGCAGCACGGGACTTACCGCCTACAATGAGCAGTTCTTC,CASSTGLTAYNEQFF,.,.,TRBJ2-1,TRBV7-2
TGTGCCAGCAGCAATGGCGACAGGGGTAACGACGAGCAGTACTTC,CASSNGDRGNDEQYF,.,.,TRBJ2-7,TRBV21-1
TGTGCCAGCAGGCTAGGCGGGACGGGCACCTACGAGCAGTACTTC,CASRLGGTGTYEQYF,.,.,TRBJ2-7,TRBV6-6
TGTGCCAGCAAGGGACAGGGAGGTGGAAACACCATATATTTT,CASKGQGGGNTIYF,TRBD1,.,TRBJ1-3,TRBV2
TGTGTCAGAAGCTTAGTGTGGGGGGACTCGAAAATAGACAATCAGCCCCAGCATTTT,CVRSLVWGDSKIDNQPQHF,.,.,TRBJ1-5,TRBV7-5
TGTGCCAGCGCCGACCGGACCGGAATTAGCAATCAGCCCCAGCATTTT,CASADRTGISNQPQHF,.,.,TRBJ1-5,TRBV6-6
TGTGCCAGCTCACGAACCGGGGGTGGGACAGCGAACACTGAAGCTTTCTTT,CASSRTGGGTANTEAFF,TRBD1,.,TRBJ1-1,TRBV18
TGTGCCAGCAGTACCCTAGCTGGGAATGAGCAGTTCTTC,CASSTLAGNEQFF,.,.,TRBJ2-1,TRBV2
TGTGCCAGCAGCTCACGGACTAGCGGGGGAGGATACAATGAGCAGTTCTTC,CASSSRTSGGGYNEQFF,TRBD2,.,TRBJ2-1,TRBV5-4
TGTGCCAGCAGCTTAATGGGGGGCCCCTACGAGCAGTACTTC,CASSLMGGPYEQYF,.,.,TRBJ2-7,TRBV7-9
TGTGCCAGCAGTCTTCAGGGGGCAAACTATGGCTACACCTTC,CASSLQGANYGYTF,TRBD1,.,TRBJ1-2,TRBV27
TGTGCCAGCAGCTTATCGGGCAGGTCAAAGTGGGTTACTAATGAAAAACTGTTTTTT,CASSLSGRSKWVTNEKLFF,.,.,TRBJ1-4,TRBV7-2
TGTGCCACCAGCAGAGAGGCCCCCCGAGGGTATGGCTACACCTTC,CATSREAPRGYGYTF,.,.,TRBJ1-2,TRBV15
TGTGCCAGCAGTGTCGACCGGGACAGCTACTACGAGCAGTACTTC,CASSVDRDSYYEQYF,TRBD1,.,TRBJ2-7,TRBV6-1
TGTGCCAGCTCACCCTTACAGGGGGCCACAGATACGCAGTATTTT,CASSPLQGATDTQYF,TRBD1,.,TRBJ2-3,TRBV18
TGTGCCAGCCGGGACTTAAACACAGATACGCAGTATTTT,CASRDLNTDTQYF,.,.,TRBJ2-3,TRBV10-3
TGTGCCAGCAGTTATGGTTATAGCAATCAGCCCCAGCATTTT,CASSYGYSNQPQHF,.,.,TRBJ1-5,TRBV27
TGTGCCTGGAATCAGAAGAGGGTGGGTGAGCAGTTCTTC,CAWNQKRVGEQFF,.,.,TRBJ2-1,TRBV30
TGTGCCAGTAGGACGGGACAGGGGATGAACACTGAAGCTTTCTTT,CASRTGQGMNTEAFF,TRBD1,once,TRBJ1-1,TRBV19
TGTGCCAGCAGCTTGGGCCGGCTCATGAACACTGAAGCTTTCTTT,CASSLGRLMNTEAFF,.,few,TRBJ1-1,TRBV7-9
TGCAGCGTTGACGACAGGATCGAAGAGACCCAGTACTTC,CSVDDRIEETQYF,.,.,TRBJ2-5,TRBV29-1
TGTGCCAGCACCTCCCGGGACAGGTCCTACGAGCAGTACTTC,CASTSRDRSYEQYF,TRBD1,.,TRBJ2-7,TRBV11-1
TGTGCCAGCTCAACCACAGGGGCCGATAACTATGGCTACACCTTC,CASSTTGADNYGYTF,TRBD1,.,TRBJ1-2,TRBV18
TGTGCCAGCAGCACGGGACAGCGCAACTATGGCTACACCTTC,CASSTGQRNYGYTF,TRBD1,.,TRBJ1-2,TRBV6-5
TGTGCCAGCAGCCAGCCGGACAGGACTCCCACACCCCTCCACTTT,CASSQPDRTPTPLHF,TRBD1,.,TRBJ1-6,TRBV4-2
TGTGCCAGCAGTTCTCGACAGGGGAATCAGCCCCAGCATTTT,CASSSRQGNQPQHF,TRBD1,.,TRBJ1-5,TRBV2
TGTGCCAGCTCCCCCAGACAGGGGGTCTATGGCTACACCTTC,CASSPRQGVYGYTF,TRBD1,few,TRBJ1-2,TRBV18
TGTGCCACCAGCCGAGAGGTCACGGCTAACTATGGCTACACCTTC,CATSREVTANYGYTF,.,.,TRBJ1-2,TRBV15